The text below deals with one TCR beta chain. Only a few counts were recorded for this clone. No antigen is known for it. No base quality values were provided; no much bigger clone lies one nucleotide off. The sample's time point label, in plain terms: 4 weeks on oral tofacitinib. The label giving this sample's treatment or condition can be read as: oral pan-JAK inhibitor, 5-10 mg twice daily. From alopecia areata patients, peripheral blood was collected along with lesional scalp punch biopsies. PBMCs were isolated by density centrifugation and stained for CD3, CD4 and CD8, after which CD4+ and CD8+ T cells were sorted on a FACSAria. The record originates from a study of CD8+ T cells in alopecia areata (dated by TCRdb to about 2018). Describing the broader study: Treated patients were enrolled in an open-label pilot trial of oral tofacitinib at 5 to 10 mg twice daily for moderate-to-severe alopecia areata. Tofacitinib was given for 6 to 18 months, followed by 6 months of follow-up off drug to assess delayed response and recurrence. Patients on tofacitinib were biopsied at baseline and after 4 and 24 weeks of treatment, and several of the patients also had a later scalp biopsy. Scalp clonality was compared among normal scalp (n=4), patchy alopecia areata scalp (n=8), and alopecia totalis/universalis scalp (n=8). Amplification of TCRbeta CDR3 regions was done by immunoSEQ multiplex PCR using 35 Vbeta forward primers and 13 Jbeta reverse primers. In treated patients, disease severity was measured using the SALT score, which gives the percentage of scalp surface area affected. In humans, TCRbeta sequencing was performed on scalp tissue and on sorted CD4+ and CD8+ peripheral blood T cells from healthy controls and from patients with patchy or totalis/universalis alopecia areata. The study used high-throughput TCRbeta sequencing to examine T cell clonal expansion in alopecia areata, in both the C3H/HeJ mouse model and human patients. RNA was extracted with the PAXgene miRNA kit for fixed scalp, the miRNeasy kit for PBMCs, and the RNeasy kit for mouse skin.

What the authors observed across the whole study: Resident alphabeta T cells in normal human skin are also sequenced, complicating scalp TCR repertoire analysis, unlike mouse skin dominated by gammadelta T cells. Because the treated cohort was small and included a single nonresponder, larger studies are needed to assess links between baseline CD8+ expansion and response. Tofacitinib significantly decreased scalp clonality and the number of expanded CD8+ clones among the top 100 scalp clones. Lesional scalp, especially in alopecia totalis/universalis, showed higher clonality and more expanded CD8+ clones than normal scalp, suggesting antigenic drive. Shared TCR sequences between patients were less evident than in mice, which may be partly attributable to HLA diversity in the patient population. During tofacitinib treatment, many expanded lesional clones stuck around in both scalp and blood, and this persistence may partly explain why relapse happens after treatment is stopped.

Including cysteine and phenylalanine, the CDR3 has 16 amino acids. CDR3 DNA is the only sequence kept; it has 48 bases, read in frame from the first base. CDR1 and CDR2 (SGHRS, YFSETQ) derive from the germline V gene. V lost 1 base and J lost 4 bases; the stretch between them is 17 bases long. Libraries were constructed by the immunoSEQ multiplex PCR assay. For TCR sequencing, RNA was extracted from every sample and reverse transcribed into cDNA to serve as template. First-strand cDNA was synthesized with SuperScript III using a 2:1 mix of oligo-dT and random hexamers. A synthetic immune receptor repertoire was used to gauge amplification bias, and whatever bias remained was removed computationally. Turning to the authors' computational methods: After raw reads were preprocessed to remove errors, the CDR3 was defined following IMGT conventions as running from the conserved cysteine to phenylalanine. Clonality was computed by normalizing Shannon entropy by log2 of the number of productive unique TCRs and subtracting the result from 1. Scalp TCRbeta sequences were cross-referenced with sorted blood CD4 and CD8 repertoires so that the CD4 or CD8 identity of scalp clones could be inferred. TCRdb took over this immuneACCESS table, retaining in-frame rearrangements with V and J assigned. Such tables are incomplete; in checked studies, under half of the missing clones stem from an unresolved V gene, and the remainder is unexplained. That table supplies the V and J calls and clone size; D and trimming were determined from the DNA. The sample table records around 190,000 clones; roughly 64% of these occur just once. Clones ranked in the top ten supply 3.5% to 5% of the sample.

The clonotype originates from a human donor with alopecia areata. The sequencing here drew on CD4+ T cells sorted from blood, taken at week 4, from a patient treated with tofacitinib. The chain joins TRBV5-1 to TRBJ2-5; 6 matching bases give a weak D call of TRBD1. Read as DNA, the sequence is TGCGCCAGCAGCTTGAGCGCAGGGGTGGTTGGAGAGACCCAGTACTTC. Translated, it gives CASSLSAGVVGETQYF.